What follows are 2 T cell receptor beta chains derived from one specimen sequenced in a study of cytomegalovirus exposure and HLA in healthy donors. The PCR was carried out with 60 Vbeta primers and 13 Jbeta primers. Using immunoSEQ multiplex PCR, the repertoire was profiled, and TCRdb retains in-frame clones only, with some absent. This table has more than 150,000 clones, roughly 77% appearing once. Input material: PBMCs. The receptors here all came from a woman aged 25 to 39 in good health and CMV-seropositive.

V and J are TRBV7-2 and TRBJ2-5; 8 bases agree with TRBD2. The DNA end favors TRBJ2-7, so the J call may be wrong. CDR1 is SGHTA and CDR2 is FQGNSA in the germline V gene. This CDR3 comprises 16 residues. CDR3 residues: CASSFVAVGGGYEQYF. The CDR3 coding sequence is TGTGCCAGCAGCTTTGTTGCCGTCGGGGGGGGCTACGAGCAGTACTTC.

This chain links TRBV4-1 with TRBJ1-2; D remains unclear. The germline V and J ends were trimmed by 0 bases and 4 bases, with 12 bases remaining between them. CDR1 MGHRA and CDR2 YSYEKL come from the germline V gene. The CDR3 is 15 amino acids. The DNA for the CDR3 is TGCGCCAGCAGCCAAGACCCCGGGGAGGTCTATGGCTACACCTTC. It encodes CASSQDPGEVYGYTF.